This TCR beta chain appears in the sequencing data of a study of shared clonotypes between healthy human individuals. A word on this clone: Its matching antigen is unknown.

V lost 6 bases, J lost 0 bases, and 4 bases stayed unmatched. Germline-derived CDR1 and CDR2 are MDHEN and SYDVKM. This CDR3 contains 14 residues. Assay execution took place at the deep level. For each subset, genomic DNA was distributed in equal portions over several immunoSEQ plates. Each PCR replicate from the sorted subsets contained about 200 ng DNA, which is about 31,000 T cell genomes. Some clones are missing from TCRdb's copy, which holds only in-frame ones; the method was immunoSEQ multiplex PCR. The data show millions of clones, around nine tenths seen once. The study's findings and limits: Unshared clonotypes carried lower generation probabilities than those common to all four donors.

The sequencing sample was made of naive CD4+ T cells sorted from blood. Documented subset: CD45RA+ positively selected. The sequence was obtained from a man aged 18 to 35 in good health. The chain has TRBV28 and TRBJ2-7, with 8 nucleotides matching TRBD1. The CDR3 DNA follows: TGTGCCAGCAGCCTGACAGGGGACTCCTACGAGCAGTACTTC. Translated: CASSLTGDSYEQYF.